The entry below describes one TCR beta chain. Trimming took 4 bases from V and 4 from J; bases not matched to a gene: 2. CDR1 SGHTA and CDR2 FQGTGA come from the germline V gene. CDR3 length: 15 residues. These data are taken from a study of T cells in localized non-small cell lung cancer. Profiling relied on immunoSEQ multiplex PCR, and the TCRdb table lists in-frame clones only, not all of them. The sample lists about 59,000 clones; over 85% were seen once. The material was peripheral blood, obtained before any cancer treatment. The V gene is TRBV7-3, the J gene TRBJ2-5; 14 bases align to TRBD2. The receptor comes from a man aged 35-75 years with stage I squamous cell lung carcinoma. The CDR3 DNA reads TGTGCCAGCAGCTCGGGACTAGCGGGAGTAGAGACCCAGTACTTC. This gives the protein CASSSGLAGVETQYF.